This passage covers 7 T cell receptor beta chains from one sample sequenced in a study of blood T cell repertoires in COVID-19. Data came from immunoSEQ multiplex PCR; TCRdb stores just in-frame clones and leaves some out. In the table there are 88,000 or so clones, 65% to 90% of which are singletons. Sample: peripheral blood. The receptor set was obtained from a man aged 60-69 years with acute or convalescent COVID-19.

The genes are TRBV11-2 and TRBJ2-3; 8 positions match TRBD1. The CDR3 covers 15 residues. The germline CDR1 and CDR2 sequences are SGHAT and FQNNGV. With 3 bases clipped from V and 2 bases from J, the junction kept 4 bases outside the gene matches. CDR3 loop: CASSFDRGVTDTQYF. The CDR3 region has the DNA TGTGCCAGCAGCTTCGACAGGGGAGTCACAGATACGCAGTATTTT.

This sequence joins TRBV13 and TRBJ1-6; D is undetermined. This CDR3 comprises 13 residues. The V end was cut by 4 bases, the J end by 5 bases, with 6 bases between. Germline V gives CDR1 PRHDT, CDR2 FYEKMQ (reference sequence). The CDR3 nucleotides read TGTGCCAGCAGCTGGGCCAATAATTCACCCCTCCACTTT. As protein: CASSWANNSPLHF. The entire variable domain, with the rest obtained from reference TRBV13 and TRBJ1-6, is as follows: AAGVIQSPRHLIKEKRETATLKCYPIPRHDTVYWYQQGPGQDPQFLISFYEKMQSDKGSIPDRFSAQQFSDYHSELNMSSLELGDSALYFCASSWANNSPLHFGNGTRLTVT.

The CDR3 reads CASSYMMSTNEKLFF. The CDR3 region has the DNA TGTGCCAGCAGTTACATGATGAGTACTAATGAAAAACTGTTTTTT. This sequence joins TRBV6-5 and TRBJ1-4; D call uncertain. V shed 2 bases and J shed 2 bases, with 9 bases lying between them. The CDR3 contains 15 residues. Germline V gene data show CDR1 as MNHEY and CDR2 as SVGAGI.

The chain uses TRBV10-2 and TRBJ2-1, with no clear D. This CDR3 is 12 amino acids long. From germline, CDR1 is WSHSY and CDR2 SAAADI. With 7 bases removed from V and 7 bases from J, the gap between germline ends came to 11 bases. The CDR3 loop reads CASKSGPNEQFF. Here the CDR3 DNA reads TGCGCCAGCAAGTCGGGTCCAAATGAGCAGTTCTTC.

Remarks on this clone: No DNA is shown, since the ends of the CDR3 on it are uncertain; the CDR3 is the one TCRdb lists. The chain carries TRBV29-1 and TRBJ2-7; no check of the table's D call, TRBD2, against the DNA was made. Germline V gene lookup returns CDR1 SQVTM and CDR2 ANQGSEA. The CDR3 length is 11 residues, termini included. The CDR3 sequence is CSVGIGAGEDF.

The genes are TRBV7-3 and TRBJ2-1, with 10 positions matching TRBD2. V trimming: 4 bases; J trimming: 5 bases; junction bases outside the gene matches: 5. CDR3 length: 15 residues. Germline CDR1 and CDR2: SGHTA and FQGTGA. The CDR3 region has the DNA TGTGCCAGCAGCTCCCCCGGGACTAGCGACAATGAGCAGTTCTTC. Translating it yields CASSSPGTSDNEQFF.

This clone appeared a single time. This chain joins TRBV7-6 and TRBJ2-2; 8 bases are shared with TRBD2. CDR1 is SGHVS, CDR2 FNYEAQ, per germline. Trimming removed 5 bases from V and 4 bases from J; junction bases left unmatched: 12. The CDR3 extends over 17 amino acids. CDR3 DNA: TGTGCCAGCAGCCTCCTTACGGGAGGGTTGAGCACCGGGGAGCTGTTTTTT. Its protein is CASSLLTGGLSTGELFF.